This T cell receptor beta chain was documented in a study of blood T cell repertoires in COVID-19. Study information: Spain, Italy and the United States supplied samples that represented acute and convalescent COVID-19. Sources were T cells, B-cell-depleted T cells, or PBMCs; the material itself was cDNA or gDNA.

Per the authors' pipeline: Amplification of reference gene primers provided the estimated nucleated cell counts. The protocol was immunoSEQ multiplex PCR, while the TCRdb copy is restricted to in-frame clones and leaves out a portion. The DNA gave D and trimming, while V, J and clone size come from that table. The table lists about 150,000 clones, roughly nine tenths of them singletons. The CDR3 length is 16 residues. With 2 bases clipped from V and 6 bases from J, the junction kept 10 bases outside the gene matches. Looked up from germline, CDR1 is SGHVS and CDR2 is FQNEAQ. The sequenced material came from peripheral blood. The V call is TRBV7-8, the J call TRBJ1-2; 9 positions agree with TRBD1. The source of this sequence is a woman aged 40 to 50 with acute or convalescent COVID-19. Here the CDR3 reads CASSLLDGQGRNGYTF. The CDR3 DNA follows: TGTGCCAGCAGCTTACTGGATGGACAGGGGAGAAATGGCTACACCTTC.